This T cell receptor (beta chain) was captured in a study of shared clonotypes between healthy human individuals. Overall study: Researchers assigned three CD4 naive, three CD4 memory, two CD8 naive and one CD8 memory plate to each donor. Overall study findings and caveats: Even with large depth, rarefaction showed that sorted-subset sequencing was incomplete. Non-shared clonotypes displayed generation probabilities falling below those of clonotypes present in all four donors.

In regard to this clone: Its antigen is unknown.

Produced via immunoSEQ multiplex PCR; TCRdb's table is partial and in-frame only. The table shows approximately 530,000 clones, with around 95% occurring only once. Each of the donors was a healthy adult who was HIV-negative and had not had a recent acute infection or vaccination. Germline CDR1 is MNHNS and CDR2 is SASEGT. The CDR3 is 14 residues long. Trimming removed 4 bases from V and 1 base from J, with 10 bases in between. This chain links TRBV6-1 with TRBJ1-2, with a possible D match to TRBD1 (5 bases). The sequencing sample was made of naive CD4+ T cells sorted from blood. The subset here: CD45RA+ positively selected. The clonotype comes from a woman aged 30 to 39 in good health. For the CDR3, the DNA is TGTGCCAGCAGTGCGCAGACAGATAACTATGGCTACACCTTC. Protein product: CASSAQTDNYGYTF.